Listed here are 11 T cell receptor beta chains from one sample, sequenced in a study of cytomegalovirus exposure and HLA in healthy donors. The PCR ran on 60 Vbeta and 13 Jbeta primers. The repertoire was sequenced with immunoSEQ multiplex PCR; TCRdb's copy has only in-frame clones and lacks some. This table holds approximately 160,000 clones, around 63% found once. Sequenced material: PBMCs. The receptors shown here come from a woman between 18 and 29 years old in good health and CMV-seropositive.

This rearrangement joins TRBV2 to TRBJ2-3, with D possibly TRBD2 on 6 matching bases. V lost 7 bases and J lost 3, with 14 bases in between. The CDR3 extends over 14 amino acids. Germline V CDR1 and CDR2: SNHLY, FYNNEI. CDR3 bases: TGTGCCAGCAAGGGACTGGTTTGGACAGATACGCAGTATTTT. It yields the protein CASKGLVWTDTQYF.

The J gene is TRBJ2-7, the V gene TRBV28; D is uncertain. The CDR3 runs 11 residues. V lost 2 bases to trimming and J lost 5 bases, with 4 bases between them. Germline-derived CDR1 and CDR2 are MDHEN and SYDVKM. The CDR3 reads CASSLTHEQYF. In DNA form, the CDR3 reads TGTGCCAGCAGTTTAACTCACGAGCAGTACTTC.

The genes are TRBV4-2 and TRBJ2-5; weak D call: TRBD2 (6 bases). The J call may not be correct, given that the DNA end is closer to TRBJ2-7. The CDR3 has 12 amino acids. Germline V gene lookup returns CDR1 LGHNA and CDR2 YNFKEQ. The CDR3 DNA is TGTGCCAGCAGCGGGGACTTTTCCGAGCAGTACTTC. Its translation is CASSGDFSEQYF.

The gene calls are TRBV6-5 and TRBJ2-7, with 7 bases lining up with TRBD2. Germline loops: CDR1 MNHEY, CDR2 SVGAGI. The CDR3 extends over 15 amino acids. V trimming: 0 bases; J trimming: 0 bases; junction bases outside the gene matches: 2. CDR3 bases: TGTGCCAGCAGTTACTCGGGAGGGAGCTCCTACGAGCAGTACTTC. Its protein product is CASSYSGGSSYEQYF.

This rearrangement joins TRBV13 to TRBJ1-1; no clear D. The V end lost 3 bases, the J end lost 1 base, and 6 bases lay between the germline ends. Germline CDR1 PRHDT, CDR2 FYEKMQ (reference sequence). This CDR3 has 13 residues. CDR3 protein: CASSFRWNTEAFF. The CDR3 DNA sequence: TGTGCCAGCAGCTTCAGGTGGAACACTGAAGCTTTCTTT. Looking up the rest from reference TRBV13 and TRBJ1-1 gives the full variable domain: AAGVIQSPRHLIKEKRETATLKCYPIPRHDTVYWYQQGPGQDPQFLISFYEKMQSDKGSIPDRFSAQQFSDYHSELNMSSLELGDSALYFCASSFRWNTEAFFGQGTRLTVV.

This clone turned up a few times. The gene calls are TRBV28 and TRBJ2-3; 12 bases map to TRBD2. Germline V gene lookup returns CDR1 MDHEN and CDR2 SYDVKM. The V segment lost 5 bases and the J segment 2 bases; nucleotides outside the gene matches: 11. There are 18 residues in the CDR3. CDR3 coding DNA: TGTGCCAGCAGTCAAATAAGACTAGCGGGAGTTAACACAGATACGCAGTATTTT. Its translation is CASSQIRLAGVNTDTQYF.

This chain connects TRBV28 to TRBJ2-7, with 9 bases fitting TRBD2. Germline lookup yields CDR1 MDHEN and CDR2 SYDVKM. Trimming took 5 bases from V and 3 from J; bases not matched to a gene: 5. This CDR3 contains 14 residues. CDR3 in amino acids: CASSVAGGFYEQYF. In DNA form, the CDR3 reads TGTGCCAGCAGTGTGGCGGGAGGGTTCTACGAGCAGTACTTC.

The chain couples TRBV11-2 to TRBJ1-1; the D gene is possibly TRBD1 (6 bases). The V gene lost 3 bases and the J gene lost 6 bases, with 14 bases spanning the gap. The CDR3 extends over 14 amino acids. Per germline, CDR1 SGHAT and CDR2 FQNNGV. The CDR3 nucleotides are TGTGCCAGCAGCTTTAGGGACACTAAGCCTGAAGCTTTCTTT. Protein: CASSFRDTKPEAFF. The full variable domain, rest sourced from reference TRBV11-2 and TRBJ1-1, is EAGVAQSPRYKIIEKRQSVAFWCNPISGHATLYWYQQILGQGPKLLIQFQNNGVVDDSQLPKDRFSAERLKGVDSTLKIQPAKLEDSAVYLCASSFRDTKPEAFFGQGTRLTVV.

This clone showed up just a few times. The chain has TRBV6-5 and TRBJ2-5; 9 nucleotides align to TRBD2. The CDR3 loop spans 16 amino acids. Germline values: CDR1 MNHEY, CDR2 SVGAGI. V lost 4 bases, J lost 5 bases, and 11 bases stayed unmatched. DNA of the CDR3: TGTGCCAGCAGTTCCCCGGGTAGCGGGAGTAGGGAGACCCAGTACTTC. This encodes CASSSPGSGSRETQYF.

A few counts support this clone. This sequence joins TRBV28 and TRBJ1-1; no definite D call. Trimming removed 6 bases at V and 5 bases at J, with 10 bases between. CDR1 MDHEN and CDR2 SYDVKM come from the germline V gene. This CDR3 contains 12 residues. CDR3 sequence: CASRPTVTEAFF. In nucleotides, the CDR3 is TGTGCCAGCAGGCCTACGGTGACTGAAGCTTTCTTT.

This clone was found once. The rearrangement joins TRBV14 to TRBJ1-2, with D uncertain. The V end was cut by 0 bases, the J end by 8 bases, with 13 bases between. There are 14 residues in the CDR3. CDR1 is SGHDN, CDR2 FVKESK, per germline. The CDR3 is CASSQDWPVPGYTF. CDR3 in DNA: TGTGCCAGCAGCCAAGATTGGCCAGTACCCGGCTACACCTTC.